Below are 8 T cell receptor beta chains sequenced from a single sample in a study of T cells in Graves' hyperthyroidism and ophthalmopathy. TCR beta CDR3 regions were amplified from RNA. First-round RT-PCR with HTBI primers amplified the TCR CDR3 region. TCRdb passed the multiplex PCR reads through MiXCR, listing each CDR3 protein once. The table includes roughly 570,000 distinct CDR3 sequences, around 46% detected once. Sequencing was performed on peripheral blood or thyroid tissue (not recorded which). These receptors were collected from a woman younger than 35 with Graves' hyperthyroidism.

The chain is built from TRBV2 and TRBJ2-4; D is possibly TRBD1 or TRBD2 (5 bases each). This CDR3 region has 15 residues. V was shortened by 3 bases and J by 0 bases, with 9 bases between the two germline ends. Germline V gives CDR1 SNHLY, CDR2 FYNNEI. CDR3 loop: CASSEGDLAKNIQYF. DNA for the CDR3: TGTGCCAGCAGTGAGGGGGATCTAGCCAAAAACATTCAGTACTTC.

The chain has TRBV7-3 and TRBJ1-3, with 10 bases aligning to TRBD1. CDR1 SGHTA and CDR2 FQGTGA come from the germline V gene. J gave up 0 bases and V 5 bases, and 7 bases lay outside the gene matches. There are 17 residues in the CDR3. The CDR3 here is CASSPGTGAPSGNTIYF. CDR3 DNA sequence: TGTGCCAGCAGCCCAGGGACAGGGGCCCCCTCTGGAAACACCATATATTTT. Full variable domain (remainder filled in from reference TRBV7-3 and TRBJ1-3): GAGVSQTPSNKVTEKGKYVELRCDPISGHTALYWYRQSLGQGPEFLIYFQGTGAADDSGLPNDRFFAVRPEGSVSTLKIQRTERGDSAVYLCASSPGTGAPSGNTIYFGEGSWLTVV.

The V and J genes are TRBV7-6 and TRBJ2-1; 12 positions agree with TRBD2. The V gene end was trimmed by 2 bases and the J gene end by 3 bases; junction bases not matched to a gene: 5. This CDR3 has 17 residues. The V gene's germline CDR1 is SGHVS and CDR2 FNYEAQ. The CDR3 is CASSLSTSGRIYNEQFF. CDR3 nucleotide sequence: TGTGCCAGCAGCTTAAGTACTAGCGGGAGGATCTACAATGAGCAGTTCTTC.

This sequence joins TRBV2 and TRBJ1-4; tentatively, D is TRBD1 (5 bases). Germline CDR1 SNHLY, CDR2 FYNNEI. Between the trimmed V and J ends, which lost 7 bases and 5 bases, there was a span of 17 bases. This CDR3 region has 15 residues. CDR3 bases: TGTGCCAGCACGGGACTAGCGGGGGACAATGAAAAACTGTTTTTT. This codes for CASTGLAGDNEKLFF.

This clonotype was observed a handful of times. This CDR3 is CASSPETFNQPQHF. The CDR3 DNA is TGTGCCAGCTCACCAGAGACTTTTAATCAGCCCCAGCATTTT. This chain joins TRBV18 and TRBJ1-5; unclear D gene. Germline CDR1 is KGHSH and CDR2 is LQKENI. V lost 2 bases, J lost 4 bases, and 9 bases lay in between. The length of the CDR3 is 14 residues.

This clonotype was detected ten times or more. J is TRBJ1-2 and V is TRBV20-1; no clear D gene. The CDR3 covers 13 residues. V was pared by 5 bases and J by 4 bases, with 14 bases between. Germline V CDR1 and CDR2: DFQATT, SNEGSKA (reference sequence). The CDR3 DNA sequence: TGCAGTGCTCCCGAGCCTTCCTTCTATGGCTACACCTTC. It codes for CSAPEPSFYGYTF.

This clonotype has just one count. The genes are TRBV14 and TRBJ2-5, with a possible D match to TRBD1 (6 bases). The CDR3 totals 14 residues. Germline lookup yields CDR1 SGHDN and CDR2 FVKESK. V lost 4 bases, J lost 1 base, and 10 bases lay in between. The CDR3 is CASSRDISQETQYF. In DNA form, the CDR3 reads TGTGCCAGCAGCCGGGACATCTCCCAAGAGACCCAGTACTTC.

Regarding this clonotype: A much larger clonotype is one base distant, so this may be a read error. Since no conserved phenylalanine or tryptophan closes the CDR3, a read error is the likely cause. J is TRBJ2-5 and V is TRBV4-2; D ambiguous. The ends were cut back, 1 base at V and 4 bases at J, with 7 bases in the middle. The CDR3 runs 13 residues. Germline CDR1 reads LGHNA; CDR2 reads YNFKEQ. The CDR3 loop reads CASSQGSGETQYL. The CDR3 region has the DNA TGTGCCAGCAGCCAAGGGAGTGGAGAGACCCAGTACCTC.